The clone carrying this TCR beta chain was detected only once. V was cut by 4 bases and J by 3 bases, with 16 bases left in between. The CDR3 loop spans 15 amino acids. Germline V gene sequence: CDR1 MRHNA, CDR2 SNTAGT. This entry is derived from a study of OX40 agonist ivuxolimab in advanced cancers. Repertoires were generated with immunoSEQ multiplex PCR, while TCRdb's copy carries only in-frame clones and drops some. The top ten hold 9.5% to 12% of the sample, which has more than 70,000 clones, 89% seen once. Baseline, cycle 4 day 1, and cycle 7 day 1 were the blood sampling points. This rearrangement joins TRBV6-4 to TRBJ2-7; perhaps TRBD1 as D (6 bases). The sample in question was CD4+ or CD8+ T cells sorted from blood, obtained in a trial of the OX40 agonist ivuxolimab. This TCR derives from an adult with an advanced solid tumor such as melanoma, head and neck, liver or kidney cancer. As DNA, the CDR3 is TGTGCCAGCAGTGCCCAACAGGGTAGCGACTACGAGCAGTACTTC. It yields the protein CASSAQQGSDYEQYF.